The 10 T cell receptor beta chains below come from one sample, sequenced in a study of response to subunit inactivated influenza vaccine. TCRdb analysed the RT-PCR reads with MiXCR anew, one entry per CDR3 protein. The sample yields about 480,000 distinct CDR3 sequences, over 25% seen once. The sequencing here drew on CD4+ T cells sorted from PBMCs, taken about 5 days after vaccination. The receptors originated from a man between 50 and 59 years old who received an inactivated influenza vaccine.

The CDR3 region is CSAGGQGYEQFF. As DNA, the CDR3 is TGCAGTGCTGGGGGACAGGGATATGAGCAGTTCTTC. J is TRBJ2-1 and V is TRBV20-1; 9 bases align to TRBD1. CDR1 and CDR2 (germline): DFQATT, SNEGSKA (reference sequence). V shed 5 bases, J shed 8 bases, and the junction held 4 bases outside the gene matches. This CDR3 has 12 amino acids.

CDR3 DNA: TGCGCCAGCAGCTTGGACCGGGACAGGGGGCGTAGTGAGCAGTTCTTC. It codes for CASSLDRDRGRSEQFF. This chain uses TRBV5-1 with TRBJ2-1; 12 bases fit TRBD1. The CDR3 totals 16 residues. The germline gives CDR1 SGHRS, CDR2 YFSETQ. V shed 0 bases and J 9 bases; nucleotides not matched to a gene: 7.

This clonotype was observed a few times. V is TRBV10-1 and J is TRBJ2-7; the D is unclear. Trimming removed 0 bases at V and 3 bases at J, with 3 bases between. The germline V gene has CDR1 WNHNN and CDR2 SYGVQD (reference sequence). The CDR3 loop spans 12 amino acids. The CDR3 reads CASSESNYEQYF. Written as DNA, the CDR3 is TGCGCCAGCAGTGAGTCAAACTACGAGCAGTACTTC.

This clonotype was observed a few times. The chain is built from TRBV5-6 and TRBJ2-5, with TRBD1 identical over 7 bases. CDR3 length: 15 residues. J lost 4 bases, V lost 0 bases, and 6 bases had no gene match. In germline, CDR1 is SGHDT, CDR2 YYEEEE. The CDR3 loop reads CASSLESGGRETQYF. The CDR3 bases are TGTGCCAGCAGCTTGGAGTCAGGGGGAAGAGAGACCCAGTACTTC.

The chain carries TRBV6-2 or TRBV6-3 and TRBJ2-3; 14 positions agree with TRBD2. Unmatched junction bases numbered 11, after V lost 2 bases and J lost 7 bases. Germline CDR1 is MNHEY and CDR2 is SVGEGT. This CDR3 has 18 amino acids. The CDR3 region has the DNA TGTGCCAGCAGTTACGTTCGCGGACTAGCGGGGGGCCATTATACGCAGTATTTT. Its translation is CASSYVRGLAGGHYTQYF.

In this sample, this clonotype turned up a few times. The V gene is TRBV7-2, the J gene TRBJ1-1, with 7 bases identical to TRBD1. V dropped 6 bases and J dropped 2; count of bases not matched to a gene: 9. This CDR3 is built from 15 residues. The germline gives CDR1 SGHTA, CDR2 FQGNSA. CDR3 loop: CASRDRQGKNTEAFF. The CDR3 DNA sequence: TGTGCCAGCAGAGATCGACAGGGTAAAAACACTGAAGCTTTCTTT.

In this sample, this clonotype turned up a few times. The chain recombines TRBV10-3 with TRBJ2-2, with 8 nucleotides matching TRBD1. The CDR3 runs 16 residues. V lost 3 bases, J lost 7 bases, and 10 bases stayed unmatched. The germline V gene encodes CDR1 ENHRY and CDR2 SYGVKD. CDR3 DNA sequence: TGTGCCATCAGTGATACACAGGGGGATGTCGGCGGGGAGCTGTTTTTT. Protein: CAISDTQGDVGGELFF.

CDR3: CSAGGDRGRATDTQYF. Written as DNA, the CDR3 is TGCAGTGCTGGAGGGGACCGGGGCAGGGCCACAGATACGCAGTATTTT. The J gene is TRBJ2-3, the V gene TRBV20-1; D is perhaps TRBD2 (6 bases). CDR3 length equals 16 residues. V dropped 5 bases and J dropped 2 bases, with 20 bases sitting between them. The V gene's germline CDR1 is DFQATT and CDR2 SNEGSKA (reference sequence).

The chain is built from TRBV6-5 and TRBJ2-2, with 7 bases that match TRBD1. The CDR3 is 13 residues long. The germline CDR1 and CDR2 sequences are MNHEY and SVGAGI. V gave up 3 bases and J gave up 6 bases; unmatched junction bases: 1. The CDR3 reads CASSYRGPGELFF. The CDR3 DNA reads as TGTGCCAGCAGTTATAGGGGGCCCGGGGAGCTGTTTTTT.

CDR3 sequence: CSGAGIRETQYF. In DNA form, the CDR3 reads TGCAGCGGTGCAGGGATTAGAGAGACCCAGTACTTC. The chain links TRBV29-1 to TRBJ2-5, with D possibly TRBD1 on 5 matching bases. CDR3 size: 12 residues. Trimming cost V 7 bases and J 4 bases, with 13 bases left between them. Germline CDR1 and CDR2: SQVTM and ANQGSEA.